The 10 T cell receptor beta chains listed next were all sequenced from one sample in a study of T-cell memory formation after mild COVID-19. TCRdb used MiXCR to reprocess the 5' RACE reads, holding one entry per CDR3 protein. This sample has about 190,000 distinct CDR3 sequences, with approximately 20% found just once. Material for sequencing was PBMCs or a T cell subset sorted from them (not recorded which). These receptors all come from an adult woman who had mild COVID-19 (a few samples of this study predate the infection). Cell type and time point are not known.

The V gene is TRBV5-4, the J gene TRBJ2-5; D remains ambiguous. The CDR3 spans 14 residues. The V gene's germline CDR1 is SGHNT and CDR2 YYREEE (reference sequence). The ends were cut back, 4 bases at V and 1 base at J, with 11 bases in the middle. For the CDR3, the DNA is TGTGCCAGCAGCGAAGTAGGCATCCAAGAGACCCAGTACTTC. It specifies CASSEVGIQETQYF.

J is TRBJ2-5 and V is TRBV7-9, with D perhaps matching TRBD1 (5 bases). The CDR3 has 16 residues. CDR1 SEHNR and CDR2 FQNEAQ come from the germline V gene (reference sequence). Trimming left V 4 bases short and J 2 bases short, with 17 bases between. CDR3 nucleotides: TGTGCCAGCAGCTATCCTAGGGGCCAGATTCAAGAGACCCAGTACTTC. This codes for CASSYPRGQIQETQYF.

This chain joins TRBV7-9 and TRBJ2-5, with D possibly matching TRBD1 (6 bases). V was cut by 2 bases and J by 5 bases, with 12 bases left in between. The V gene's germline CDR1 is SEHNR and CDR2 FQNEAQ (reference sequence). The CDR3 is 14 residues long. The chain's CDR3 is CASSLLQGIETQYF. The CDR3 DNA reads TGTGCCAGCAGCTTATTACAGGGTATCGAGACCCAGTACTTC.

The chain couples TRBV25-1 to TRBJ1-2, with no clear D. The ends were cut back, 6 bases at V and 3 bases at J, with 8 bases in the middle. The CDR3 runs 12 residues. Per the germline V gene, CDR1 is MGHDK and CDR2 is SYGVNS. CDR3 nucleotide sequence: TGTGCCAGCAGGGGCGGCTACTATGGCTACACCTTC. Translation gives CASRGGYYGYTF.

This chain uses TRBV5-1 with TRBJ2-3; TRBD2 agrees at 9 bases. The CDR3 is made up of 14 amino acids. CDR1 SGHRS and CDR2 YFSETQ come from the germline V gene. V lost 4 bases to trimming and J lost 3 bases; unmatched junction nucleotides: 3. The CDR3 loop reads CASSKAGGTDTQYF. As DNA, the CDR3 is TGCGCCAGCAGCAAAGCGGGGGGAACAGATACGCAGTATTTT.

The chain recombines TRBV4-2 with TRBJ2-7; D is perhaps TRBD2 (5 bases). Trimming shortened V by 0 bases and J by 2 bases, and 11 bases separated the two germline ends. The CDR3 sequence is 15 residues long. Germline CDR1 and CDR2: LGHNA and YNFKEQ. The CDR3 sequence is CASSQDLRSAYEQYF. CDR3 nucleotides: TGTGCCAGCAGCCAAGATCTCCGTAGCGCCTACGAGCAGTACTTC.

This chain links TRBV12-3 or TRBV12-4 with TRBJ1-5; no clear D gene. The CDR3 runs 14 residues. V shed 0 bases and J shed 8 bases, with 11 bases lying between them. This CDR3 is CASSLAPPREPQHF. CDR3 bases: TGTGCCAGCAGTTTAGCTCCCCCTCGGGAGCCCCAGCATTTT.

This clonotype was seen a handful of times. The chain links TRBV7-2 to TRBJ1-2; 7 nucleotides agree with TRBD1. The J segment lost 4 bases and the V segment lost 1 base, leaving 6 bases of the junction unmatched. CDR3 length equals 15 residues. The germline CDR1 and CDR2 sequences are SGHTA and FQGNSA. For the CDR3, the DNA is TGTGCCAGCAGCTTAGGGGGACAGTGGGCCTATGGCTACACCTTC. Amino acid sequence: CASSLGGQWAYGYTF.

This clonotype was observed a handful of times. The rearrangement links TRBV5-1 to TRBJ2-5, with 15 nucleotides matching TRBD2. Losses at the gene ends were 4 bases for V and 1 base for J; bases not matched to a gene: 5. The CDR3 is 17 amino acids. Germline CDR1 reads SGHRS; CDR2 reads YFSETQ. The CDR3 bases are TGCGCCAGCAGCGTTGGGACTAGCGGGAGGACCCAAGAGACCCAGTACTTC. Encoded protein: CASSVGTSGRTQETQYF. The full variable domain, its missing parts supplied by reference TRBV5-1 and TRBJ2-5, is KAGVTQTPRYLIKTRGQQVTLSCSPISGHRSVSWYQQTPGQGLQFLFEYFSETQRNKGNFPGRFSGRQFSNSRSEMNVSTLELGDSALYLCASSVGTSGRTQETQYFGPGTRLLVL.

The chain joins TRBV5-4 to TRBJ2-7; 7 bases map to TRBD1. Germline lookup yields CDR1 SGHNT and CDR2 YYREEE (reference sequence). The CDR3 covers 14 residues. V shed 7 bases and J 2 bases; nucleotides not matched to a gene: 9. The CDR3 here is CASSPGQATYEQYF. CDR3 sequence (DNA): TGTGCCAGCTCTCCCGGACAGGCCACCTACGAGCAGTACTTC.